The rows below give T cell receptor beta chains drawn from one sample of a study of graft-versus-host responses after intestinal transplantation. Data came from immunoSEQ multiplex PCR; TCRdb stores just in-frame clones and leaves some out. The table includes some 25,000 clones, 90% detected once. The sequenced sample was PBMCs, obtained 38 to 40 days after intestinal transplant. These receptors all come from a human patient who received an intestinal transplant, so some T cells may come from the graft donor. The CDR3 runs from the conserved cysteine through the conserved F or W. The order of the fields is V gene, clone size, D gene, J gene, CDR3 protein, CDR3 DNA. D genes are given only for firm matches. A row's size may be missing; if present it is once, few, many or a size class.

>TRBV5-5|-|TRBD1|TRBJ2-7
CASSDRGLSYEQYF
TGTGCCAGCAGCGACAGGGGGCTCTCCTACGAGCAGTACTTC
>TRBV9|-|-|TRBJ1-1
CASSGFGGRGTEAFF
TGTGCCAGCAGCGGATTCGGGGGTAGGGGGACTGAAGCTTTCTTT
>TRBV5-6|-|-|TRBJ2-7
CASSLWSLEQYF
TGTGCCAGCAGCTTGTGGTCCCTGGAGCAGTACTTC
>TRBV2|once|-|TRBJ1-1
CASSELWSDTEAFF
TGTGCCAGCAGCGAGTTGTGGTCGGACACTGAAGCTTTCTTT
>TRBV6-5|-|-|TRBJ2-2
CASKLSASGSGELFF
TGTGCCAGCAAGCTATCGGCCTCTGGGTCGGGGGAGCTGTTTTTT
>TRBV28|-|-|TRBJ2-7
CASLPTGSSYEQYF
TGTGCCAGCCTTCCCACAGGGAGCTCCTACGAGCAGTACTTC
>TRBV19|-|TRBD1|TRBJ1-2
CASSINTGAYYGYTF
TGTGCCAGTAGTATTAACACAGGGGCGTACTATGGCTACACCTTC
>TRBV9|-|TRBD2|TRBJ2-5
CASSARVAGNEQYF
TGTGCCAGCAGCGCAAGGGTAGCGGGAAATGAGCAGTACTTC
>TRBV14|-|-|TRBJ1-6
CASSQETERLNSPLHF
TGTGCCAGCAGCCAAGAAACAGAACGCCTCAATTCACCCCTCCACTTT
>TRBV19|few|TRBD1|TRBJ1-1
CASRPTGGTEAFF
TGTGCCAGTAGACCGACAGGGGGCACTGAAGCTTTCTTT
>TRBV6-6|-|-|TRBJ2-7
CASSYPMRDEQYF
TGTGCCAGCAGTTACCCGATGCGGGACGAGCAGTACTTC
>TRBV10-3|-|TRBD1|TRBJ2-7
CAISESIIKLQGDRDPIYEQYF
TGTGCCATCAGTGAGTCCATAATAAAACTACAGGGAGACAGGGATCCCATCTACGAGCAGTACTTC
>TRBV5-6|-|TRBD2|TRBJ2-7
CASTPRGGSYEQYF
TGTGCCAGCACTCCGCGGGGAGGGTCCTACGAGCAGTACTTC
>TRBV7-2|-|-|TRBJ2-2
CASSLVAAGELFF
TGTGCCAGCAGCTTAGTGGCCGCCGGGGAGCTGTTTTTT